The clone carrying this T cell receptor beta chain was found a few times. What it recognizes is unknown. V was trimmed by 4 bases and J by 0 bases, leaving 9 bases between them. Germline V gene data show CDR1 as MNHEY and CDR2 as SMNVEV (reference sequence). CDR3 length: 15 residues. This record comes from a study of molecular identifiers for immune sequencing clone quantification. Study-level findings and limits: Over 97% of CMV-specific effector molecules, but under 1% of naive ones, were in clones above 20 copies. Barcode sharing among identical TCR molecules could make large clones appear smaller.

TCRdb itself ran the PCR reads through MiXCR, one entry per CDR3 protein. Here the sample spans about 40,000 distinct CDR3 sequences, roughly 20% being singletons. The V and J genes are TRBV27 and TRBJ2-2; D is perhaps TRBD1 or TRBD2 (5 bases each). The TCR originated in a human donor in good health. Some libraries in this study had Jurkat cell RNA spiked in. Material for sequencing was naive CD8+ T cells from blood, with Jurkat cell RNA spiked in. Subset defined: FACS-sorted CD8+CD4-CCR7+CD45RA+ naive T cells. The CDR3 spells CASSSGAANTGELFF. The CDR3 DNA follows: TGTGCCAGCAGTTCCGGGGCTGCGAACACCGGGGAGCTGTTTTTT.